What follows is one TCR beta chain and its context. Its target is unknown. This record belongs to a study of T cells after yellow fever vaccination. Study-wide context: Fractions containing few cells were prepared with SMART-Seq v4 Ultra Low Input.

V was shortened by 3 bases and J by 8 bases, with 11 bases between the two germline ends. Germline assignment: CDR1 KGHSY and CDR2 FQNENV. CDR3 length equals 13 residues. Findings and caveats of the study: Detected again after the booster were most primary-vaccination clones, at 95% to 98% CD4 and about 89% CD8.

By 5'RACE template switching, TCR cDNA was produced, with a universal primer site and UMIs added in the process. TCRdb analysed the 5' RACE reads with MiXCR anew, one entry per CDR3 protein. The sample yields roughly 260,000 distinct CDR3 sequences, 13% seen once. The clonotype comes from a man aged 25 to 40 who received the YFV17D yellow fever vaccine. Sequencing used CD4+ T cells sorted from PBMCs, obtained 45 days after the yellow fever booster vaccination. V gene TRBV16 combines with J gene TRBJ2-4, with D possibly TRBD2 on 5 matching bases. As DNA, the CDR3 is TGTGCCAGCAGCCAGCCCCGGAGGCACATTCAGTACTTC. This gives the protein CASSQPRRHIQYF.